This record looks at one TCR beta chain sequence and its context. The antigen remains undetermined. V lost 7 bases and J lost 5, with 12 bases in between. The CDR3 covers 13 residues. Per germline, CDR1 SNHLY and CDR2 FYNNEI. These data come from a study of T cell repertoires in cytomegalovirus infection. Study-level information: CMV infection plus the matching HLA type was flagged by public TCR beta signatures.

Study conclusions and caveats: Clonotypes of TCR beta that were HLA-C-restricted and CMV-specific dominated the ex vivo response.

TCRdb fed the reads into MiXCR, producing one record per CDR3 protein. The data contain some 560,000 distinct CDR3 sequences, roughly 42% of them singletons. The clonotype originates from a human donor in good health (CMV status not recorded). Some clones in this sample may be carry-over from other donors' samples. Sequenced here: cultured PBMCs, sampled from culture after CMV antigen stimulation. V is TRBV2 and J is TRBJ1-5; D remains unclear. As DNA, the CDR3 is TGTGCCAGCATGAGGGTCCTCTATCAGCCCCAGCATTTT. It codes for CASMRVLYQPQHF.